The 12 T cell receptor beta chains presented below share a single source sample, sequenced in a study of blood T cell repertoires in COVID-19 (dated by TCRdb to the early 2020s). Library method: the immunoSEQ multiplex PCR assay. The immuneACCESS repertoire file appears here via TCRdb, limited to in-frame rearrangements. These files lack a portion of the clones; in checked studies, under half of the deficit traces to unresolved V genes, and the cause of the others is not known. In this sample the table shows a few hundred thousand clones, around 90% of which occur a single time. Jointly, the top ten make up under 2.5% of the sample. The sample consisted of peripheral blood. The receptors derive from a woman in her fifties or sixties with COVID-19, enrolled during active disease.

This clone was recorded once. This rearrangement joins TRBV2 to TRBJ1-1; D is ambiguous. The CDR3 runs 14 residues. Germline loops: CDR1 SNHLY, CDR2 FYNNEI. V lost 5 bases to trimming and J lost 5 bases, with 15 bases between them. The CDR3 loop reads CASSPARRRTEAFF. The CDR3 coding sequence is TGTGCCAGCAGTCCCGCTAGGAGGAGGACTGAAGCTTTCTTT. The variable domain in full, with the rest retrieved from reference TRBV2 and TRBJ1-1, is EPEVTQTPSHQVTQMGQEVILRCVPISNHLYFYWYRQILGQKVEFLVSFYNNEISEKSEIFDDQFSVERPDGSNFTLKIRSTKLEDSAMYFCASSPARRRTEAFFGQGTRLTVV.

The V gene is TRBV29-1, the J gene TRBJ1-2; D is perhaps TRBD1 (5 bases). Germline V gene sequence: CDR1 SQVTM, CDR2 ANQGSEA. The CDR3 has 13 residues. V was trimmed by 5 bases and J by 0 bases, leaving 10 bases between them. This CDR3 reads CSVKQETNYGYTF. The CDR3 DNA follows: TGCAGCGTTAAACAGGAAACTAACTATGGCTACACCTTC. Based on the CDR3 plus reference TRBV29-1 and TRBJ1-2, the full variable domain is SAVISQKPSRDICQRGTSLTIQCQVDSQVTMMFWYRQQPGQSLTLIATANQGSEATYESGFVIDKFPISRPNLTFSTLTVSNMSPEDSSIYLCSVKQETNYGYTFGSGTRLTVV.

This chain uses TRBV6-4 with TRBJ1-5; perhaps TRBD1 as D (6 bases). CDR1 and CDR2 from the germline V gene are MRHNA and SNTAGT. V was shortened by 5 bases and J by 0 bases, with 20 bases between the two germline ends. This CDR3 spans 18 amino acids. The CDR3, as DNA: TGTGCCAGCAGTTACTGGGATCGAGGGGGATATAGCAATCAGCCCCAGCATTTT. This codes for CASSYWDRGGYSNQPQHF.

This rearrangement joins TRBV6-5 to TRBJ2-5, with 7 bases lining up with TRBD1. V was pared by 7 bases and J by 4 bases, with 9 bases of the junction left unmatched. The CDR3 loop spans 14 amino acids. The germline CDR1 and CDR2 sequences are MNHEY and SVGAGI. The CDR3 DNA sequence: TGTGCCAGCAAGACCGACAGGGATCGAGAGACCCAGTACTTC. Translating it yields CASKTDRDRETQYF.

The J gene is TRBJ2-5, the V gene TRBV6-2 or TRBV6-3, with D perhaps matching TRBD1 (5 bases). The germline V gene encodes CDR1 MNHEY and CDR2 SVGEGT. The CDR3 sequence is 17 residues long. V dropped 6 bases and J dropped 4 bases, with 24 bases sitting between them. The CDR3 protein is CASSPRSGQGHRETQYF. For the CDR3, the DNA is TGTGCCAGCAGCCCTCGGTCCGGGCAGGGCCATCGAGAGACCCAGTACTTC.

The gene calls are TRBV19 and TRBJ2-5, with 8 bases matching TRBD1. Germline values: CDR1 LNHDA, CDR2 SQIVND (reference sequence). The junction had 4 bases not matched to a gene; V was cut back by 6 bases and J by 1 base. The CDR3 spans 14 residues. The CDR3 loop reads CASRRTGIQETQYF. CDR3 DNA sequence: TGTGCCAGTAGACGGACAGGGATCCAAGAGACCCAGTACTTC.

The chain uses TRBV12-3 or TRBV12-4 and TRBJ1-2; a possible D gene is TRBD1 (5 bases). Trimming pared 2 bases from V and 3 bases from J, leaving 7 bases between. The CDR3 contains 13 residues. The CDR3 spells CASSLKQDYGYTF. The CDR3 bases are TGTGCCAGCAGTTTAAAACAGGACTATGGCTACACCTTC.

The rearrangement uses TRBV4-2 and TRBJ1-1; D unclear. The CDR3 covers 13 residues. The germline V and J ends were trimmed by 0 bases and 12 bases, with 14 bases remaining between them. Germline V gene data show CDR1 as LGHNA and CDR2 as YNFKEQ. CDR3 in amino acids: CASSQDWSRSTFF. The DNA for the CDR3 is TGTGCCAGCAGCCAAGATTGGTCCAGGTCGACTTTCTTT.

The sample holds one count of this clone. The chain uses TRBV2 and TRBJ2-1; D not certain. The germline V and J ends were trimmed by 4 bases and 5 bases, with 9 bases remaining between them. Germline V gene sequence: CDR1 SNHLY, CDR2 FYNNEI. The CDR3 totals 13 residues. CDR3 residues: CASSASTNNEQFF. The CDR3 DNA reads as TGTGCCAGCAGTGCCTCTACGAACAATGAGCAGTTCTTC. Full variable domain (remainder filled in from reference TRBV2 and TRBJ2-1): EPEVTQTPSHQVTQMGQEVILRCVPISNHLYFYWYRQILGQKVEFLVSFYNNEISEKSEIFDDQFSVERPDGSNFTLKIRSTKLEDSAMYFCASSASTNNEQFFGPGTRLTVL.

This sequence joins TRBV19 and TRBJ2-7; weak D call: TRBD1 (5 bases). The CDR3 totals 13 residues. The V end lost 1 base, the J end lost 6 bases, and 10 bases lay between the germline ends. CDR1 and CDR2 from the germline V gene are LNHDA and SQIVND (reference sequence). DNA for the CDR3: TGTGCCAGTAGTATAGCAGGGCAAGGCGAGCAGTACTTC. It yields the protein CASSIAGQGEQYF. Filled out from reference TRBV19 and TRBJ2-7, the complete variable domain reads DGGITQSPKYLFRKEGQNVTLSCEQNLNHDAMYWYRQDPGQGLRLIYYSQIVNDFQKGDIAEGYSVSREKKESFPLTVTSAQKNPTAFYLCASSIAGQGEQYFGPGTRLTVT.

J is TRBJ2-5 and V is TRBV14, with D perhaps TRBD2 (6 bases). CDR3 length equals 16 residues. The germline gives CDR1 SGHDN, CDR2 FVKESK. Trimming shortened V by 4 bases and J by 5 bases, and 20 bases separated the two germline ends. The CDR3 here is CASSPMEGGLMETQYF. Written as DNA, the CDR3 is TGTGCCAGCAGCCCCATGGAGGGCGGGCTCATGGAGACCCAGTACTTC. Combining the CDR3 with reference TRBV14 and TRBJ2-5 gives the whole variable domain EAGVTQFPSHSVIEKGQTVTLRCDPISGHDNLYWYRRVMGKEIKFLLHFVKESKQDESGMPNNRFLAERTGGTYSTLKVQPAELEDSGVYFCASSPMEGGLMETQYFGPGTRLLVL.

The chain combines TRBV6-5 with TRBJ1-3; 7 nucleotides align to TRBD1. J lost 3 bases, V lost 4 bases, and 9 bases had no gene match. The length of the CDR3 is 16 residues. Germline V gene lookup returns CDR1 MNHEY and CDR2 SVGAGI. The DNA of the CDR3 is TGTGCCAGCAGTTGGAATACGGGACAGATTGGAAACACCATATATTTT. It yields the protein CASSWNTGQIGNTIYF.